This record looks at one T cell receptor (beta chain) sequence and its context. This clonotype was counted only a few times. Its antigen is currently not known. Qualities for individual bases were not recorded, and no much larger clone is one base off. The germline V gene specifies SGHAT as CDR1 and FQNNGV as CDR2. V loses 5 bases, J loses 1 base, and the germline ends lie 14 bases apart. Including the terminal cysteine and phenylalanine, the CDR3 comprises 15 residues. CDR3 DNA is the only sequence kept; it has 45 bases, read in frame from the first base. The source of the sample is a study of post-analysis software for immune sequencing data (dated by TCRdb to the mid-2010s). Looking at the study overall: Relapsing-remitting, secondary progressive and progressive-relapsing multiple sclerosis were recorded as disease courses, and subtype annotation was lacking for some patients. The multiple sclerosis patient repertoires were compared with roughly twelve previously published healthy control repertoires from donors aged about 6 to 26 years. A subset of samples was prepared in parallel using single-end sample barcoding, then pooled and co-amplified after Illumina adapter ligation. The research as a whole found: The multiple sclerosis patient group was slightly younger than the control group. Normalized Chao1 diversity was significantly lower in multiple sclerosis patients than controls, suggesting substantial peripheral T-cell clonal expansion. Direct clustering with F measure revealed strong co-clustering of samples prepared in the same batch, which led to a batch-effect correction. Significantly higher frequencies in patients than in controls were found for about 5 TRBV segments, including TRBV5-6, TRBV5-1 and TRBV20-1.

Libraries were prepared through PCR. Instrument used: Illumina HiSeq 2500. To reduce PCR and sequencing biases, unique molecular identifiers were built into the TCR beta cDNA libraries. Some 500,000 cDNA molecules were obtained per 1 to 10 million input T cells, so each molecule approximated one T cell. The same protocol used for the earlier healthy control dataset was applied to prepare and sequence the patient libraries. Samples belonging to the same batch were prepared together, multiplexed and sequenced on a shared HiSeq lane. In the source study's methods: MIGEC handled the raw barcoded reads, throwing out single-read molecular identifier groups before consensus assembly and CDR3 extraction. Clonotype tables were post-analysed with VDJtools, normalizing diversity by down-sampling all datasets to the smallest sample size. To correct batch-related cross-sample contamination, repertoire overlap clustering matched CDR3 amino acid sequences but not nucleotide sequences. TCRdb passed the public sequencing reads through fastp at Q25 and MiXCR, retaining productive beta sequences. Here each entry gathers all rows of one CDR3 protein and keeps the most common genes and DNA. What appears here as the V and J calls and clone size reflects TCRdb's work, not the paper's. The sample table shows hundreds of thousands of distinct CDR3 sequences, and about 60% are seen once. Approximately 11% of the sample rests with the top ten.

To demonstrate the VDJtools post-analysis software, the study profiled TCR beta repertoires from the peripheral blood of under 15 young patients with multiple sclerosis. The patients with multiple sclerosis were children and adolescents between roughly 6 and 17 years of age. The chain employs TRBV11-2 and TRBJ2-5, with TRBD2 tentatively as D gene (6 bases match). The sequence came from a girl aged 2-10 years with multiple sclerosis. The sequencing input was blood. In nucleotides, the sequence is TGTGCCAGCAGCACCTCGACTAGGTTCCAAGAGACCCAGTACTTC. It translates as CASSTSTRFQETQYF.